A selection of T cell receptor beta chains follows, all from one sample in a study of T cell changes during pregnancy in multiple sclerosis. Some clones are missing from TCRdb's copy, which holds only in-frame ones; the method was immunoSEQ multiplex PCR. The sample has more than 65,000 clones; approximately 91% are singletons. The sample here was peripheral blood, taken in the first trimester of pregnancy. These receptors were taken from a female donor with multiple sclerosis, enrolled in a pregnancy study. Both conserved end residues are part of each CDR3. Fields, in order: D gene, J gene, CDR3 length, V gene, CDR3 protein. A D gene is named only where the DNA matches it firmly.

>TRBD2|TRBJ2-5|16|TRBV7-3
CASSPGLAGGPETQYF
>TRBD2|TRBJ2-7|15|TRBV5-1
CASSSSSGSGYEQYF
>NA|TRBJ2-5|18|TRBV27
CASSLSKPRGRRRETQYF
>TRBD1|TRBJ1-3|17|TRBV14
CASSQDPRQGSGNTIYF
>NA|TRBJ2-2|12|TRBV5-1
CASSLDGGELFF
>TRBD2|TRBJ2-4|17|TRBV6-4
CASSDSLAGGGVDIQYF
>TRBD1|TRBJ2-3|14|TRBV5-4
CASSLRGRTDTQYF
>NA|TRBJ2-5|15|TRBV2
CASSEFTGRVETQYF
>NA|TRBJ2-5|15|TRBV4-1
CASSQPTRGRETQYF
>TRBD1|TRBJ2-5|16|TRBV18
CASSPWTGRREETQYF
>NA|TRBJ1-6|13|TRBV10-3
CAISESMRSPLHF
>TRBD2|TRBJ2-7|16|TRBV28
CASSLRGTRVRYEQYF
>TRBD1|TRBJ1-2|15|TRBV4-3
CASSQEGAASYGYTF
>TRBD1|TRBJ1-6|15|TRBV4-1
CASSQGGTVASPLHF
>TRBD2|TRBJ2-1|15|TRBV9
CASSVTSGRSNEQFF
>TRBD1|TRBJ1-6|14|TRBV6-1
CASSERDRYSPLHF
>TRBD2|TRBJ2-3|15|TRBV7-9
CASSFWGGITDTQYF
>NA|TRBJ1-1|13|TRBV2
CATRTNLNTEAFF
>TRBD2|TRBJ2-5|15|TRBV19
CASSTTGTNSETQYF
>NA|TRBJ2-7|16|TRBV9
CASSVSGSASSYEQYF
>TRBD1|TRBJ1-2|15|TRBV7-2
CASSPLDRVNYGYTF
>TRBD2|TRBJ2-2|16|TRBV4-2
CASSHGGGGNTGELFF
>NA|TRBJ2-3|16|TRBV28
CASSQLLFQDTDTQYF
>TRBD2|TRBJ2-1|18|TRBV28
CASSFQGLAGATYNEQFF
>TRBD2|TRBJ2-1|15|TRBV28
CASSLLAGGRNEQFF
>NA|TRBJ2-1|16|TRBV6-6
CASSNQDWSSYNEQFF
>TRBD1|TRBJ1-2|20|TRBV28
CASSFLKGGQRRMRQNGYTF